The 31 T cell receptor beta chains below all came from one sample that was sequenced in a study of T-cell reconstitution after alpha-beta-depleted transplantation in children. TCRbeta library preparation incorporated unique molecular identifiers. Using its own MiXCR run on the PCR reads, TCRdb lists one record per CDR3 protein. The data contain roughly 790,000 distinct CDR3 sequences, approximately 15% of them singletons. The specimen comprised PBMCs, mostly from graft donor cells, sampled 360 days after TCRalphabeta/CD19-depleted stem cell transplant. The receptors shown here come from a male patient under 18 who had a stem cell transplant for acute lymphoblastic leukemia, so the T cells may come from the graft donor.

A few counts support this clonotype. The chain has TRBV10-3 and TRBJ2-7; D not certain. Germline CDR1 and CDR2: ENHRY and SYGVKD. The CDR3 sequence is 12 residues long. Trimming removed 3 bases from V and 1 base from J, with 4 bases in between. CDR3 sequence (DNA): TGTGCCATCAGTGAAAAATCCTACGAGCAGTACTTC. Its translation is CAISEKSYEQYF.

This clonotype was seen more than once but under ten times. The chain employs TRBV5-6 and TRBJ2-7; unclear D gene. This CDR3 is 16 amino acids long. Trimming shortened V by 4 bases and J by 6 bases, and 23 bases separated the two germline ends. Germline CDR1 SGHDT, CDR2 YYEEEE. CDR3 amino acids: CASSRETDSVLGEQYF. The CDR3 nucleotides are TGTGCCAGCAGCAGAGAAACAGACTCCGTACTTGGCGAGCAGTACTTC.

This clonotype was recorded a few times. This sequence joins TRBV19 and TRBJ1-5; D might be TRBD1 (5 bases). CDR1 LNHDA and CDR2 SQIVND come from the germline V gene (reference sequence). The CDR3 totals 14 residues. V was clipped by 7 bases and J by 4 bases, with 14 bases between them. In DNA form, the CDR3 reads TGTGCCAGTAAGGCGCAGGGTAGAAATCAGCCCCAGCATTTT. Amino acid sequence: CASKAQGRNQPQHF.

V and J are TRBV18 and TRBJ2-2; no reliable D call. The CDR3 is 13 amino acids. Looked up from germline, CDR1 is KGHSH and CDR2 is LQKENI. V lost 2 bases to trimming and J lost 5 bases, with 6 bases between them. The DNA for the CDR3 is TGTGCCAGCTCACCAACGATTACCGGGGAGCTGTTTTTT. Encoded protein: CASSPTITGELFF.

The chain links TRBV6-5 to TRBJ1-2; D is possibly TRBD1 (6 bases). Germline CDR1 and CDR2: MNHEY and SVGAGI. This CDR3 contains 11 residues. V was cut by 8 bases and J by 8 bases, with 12 bases left in between. CDR3 sequence: CASRRQAGYTF. The CDR3 DNA follows: TGTGCCAGCCGACGACAGGCGGGCTACACCTTC.

This clonotype was seen ten or more times. J is TRBJ2-7 and V is TRBV25-1; 7 nucleotides line up with TRBD1. The CDR3 contains 14 residues. Germline loops: CDR1 MGHDK, CDR2 SYGVNS. V lost 3 bases to trimming and J lost 4 bases; unmatched junction nucleotides: 6. CDR3 coding DNA: TGTGCCAGCAGTGACTACAGGGGTGGGTACGAGCAGTACTTC. It encodes CASSDYRGGYEQYF.

This clonotype has ten or more counts. The rearrangement joins TRBV9 to TRBJ1-2; TRBD1 aligns across 9 bases. The ends lost 3 bases at V and 4 bases at J; junction bases unmatched: 7. Germline CDR1 SGDLS, CDR2 YYNGEE. The CDR3 sequence is 15 residues long. CDR3 DNA: TGTGCCAGCAGCGGTAACAGGGGGCGCGGCTATGGCTACACCTTC. Protein sequence: CASSGNRGRGYGYTF.

This chain uses TRBV5-1 with TRBJ1-6, with a weak D call TRBD1 (6 bases). This CDR3 spans 12 amino acids. V gave up 5 bases and J gave up 15 bases, with 15 bases separating them. Germline CDR1 and CDR2: SGHRS and YFSETQ. CDR3 nucleotide sequence: TGCGCCAGCAGGTCGGACAGCGCAAGCCTCCACTTT. This encodes CASRSDSASLHF.

CDR3 in DNA: TGCGCCAGCAGCAGAGACAGGGCCGACCGTAACTATGGCTACACCTTC. Its translation is CASSRDRADRNYGYTF. This chain connects TRBV10-2 to TRBJ1-2; the match to TRBD1 covers 7 bases. Germline V CDR1 and CDR2: WSHSY, SAAADI. CDR3 length: 16 residues. Trimming removed 6 bases from V and 1 base from J; junction bases left unmatched: 11.

A few counts support this clonotype. The V and J genes are TRBV24-1 and TRBJ2-5, with D perhaps TRBD1 (6 bases). This CDR3 region has 13 residues. In germline, CDR1 is KGHDR, CDR2 SFDVKD. With 6 bases removed from V and 3 bases from J, the gap between germline ends came to 10 bases. CDR3 DNA sequence: TGTGCCACCAGTATCACAGGGAAAGAGACCCAGTACTTC. Its protein product is CATSITGKETQYF.

There are a few counts of this clonotype. The chain joins TRBV10-3 to TRBJ2-7, with D perhaps TRBD1 (6 bases). The V gene's germline CDR1 is ENHRY and CDR2 SYGVKD. The V end lost 2 bases, the J end lost 7 bases, and 15 bases lay between the germline ends. The length of the CDR3 is 14 residues. CDR3 protein: CAISEAYRAGEQYF. DNA of the CDR3: TGTGCCATCAGTGAGGCATACAGGGCTGGGGAGCAGTACTTC.

The rearrangement links TRBV27 to TRBJ1-1; 7 bases are shared with TRBD1. Trimming removed 7 bases from V and 0 bases from J; junction bases left unmatched: 8. The CDR3 is 15 residues long. Germline values: CDR1 MNHEY, CDR2 SMNVEV (reference sequence). CDR3 region: CASTRLDRLNTEAFF. Here the CDR3 DNA reads TGTGCCAGCACCCGTTTGGACAGGCTGAACACTGAAGCTTTCTTT.

This clonotype showed up just a few times. The V gene is TRBV5-6, the J gene TRBJ2-1; possibly TRBD2 for D (5 bases). This CDR3 spans 16 amino acids. Trimming took off 3 bases at V and 4 bases at J, with 17 bases between the two ends. Germline-derived CDR1 and CDR2 are SGHDT and YYEEEE. Here the CDR3 DNA reads TGTGCCAGCAGCTCTCGAGAACTAGTGGGATACAATGAGCAGTTCTTC. This sequence encodes CASSSRELVGYNEQFF.

A few counts support this clonotype. The gene calls are TRBV5-1 and TRBJ1-1; perhaps TRBD1 as D (6 bases). CDR1 and CDR2 (germline): SGHRS, YFSETQ. With 0 bases removed from V and 2 bases from J, the gap between germline ends came to 11 bases. The CDR3 totals 15 residues. The CDR3 region is CASSLEGQINTEAFF. DNA of the CDR3: TGCGCCAGCAGCTTGGAAGGACAGATTAACACTGAAGCTTTCTTT.

This clonotype was counted at least ten times. J is TRBJ1-1 and V is TRBV24-1; 8 bases line up with TRBD1. The CDR3 runs 13 residues. The germline CDR1 and CDR2 sequences are KGHDR and SFDVKD. Trimming removed 9 bases from V and 5 bases from J; junction bases left unmatched: 7. CDR3 coding DNA: TGTGCCACCCTTGGGACAGGTTTGACTGAAGCTTTCTTT. Protein product: CATLGTGLTEAFF.

The table lists this clonotype with many counts. One end of the junction fails to match germline, which may point to a read error. The chain couples TRBV28 to TRBJ2-7; D may be TRBD1 or TRBD2 (5 bases each). CDR3 length equals 14 residues. Germline CDR1 reads MDHEN; CDR2 reads SYDVKM. The DNA of the CDR3 is TGTGCCAGCCATTTTGGGCTAGAGGGGTACGGGCAGTACTTC. Its translation is CASHFGLEGYGQYF.

This chain links TRBV20-1 with TRBJ2-1; D remains ambiguous. CDR3 size: 14 residues. From germline, CDR1 is DFQATT and CDR2 SNEGSKA (reference sequence). With 0 bases removed from V and 4 bases from J, the gap between germline ends came to 10 bases. CDR3 DNA: TGCAGTGCTAGAGATCCTGGAAAATACAATGAGCAGTTCTTC. Its translation: CSARDPGKYNEQFF.

In its sample, this clonotype was seen many times. The J gene is TRBJ2-5, the V gene TRBV4-1; TRBD2 agrees at 8 bases. Germline V gene lookup returns CDR1 MGHRA and CDR2 YSYEKL. The CDR3 has 16 residues. Germline trimming cut 3 bases from V and 4 bases from J; bases unmatched to any gene: 10. The DNA for the CDR3 is TGCGCCAGCAGCCACCCGGGGGGGAGACTCACAGAGACCCAGTACTTC. As protein: CASSHPGGRLTETQYF.

The V call is TRBV29-1, the J call TRBJ2-5, with TRBD1 matching 7 bases. CDR1 and CDR2 (germline): SQVTM, ANQGSEA. The CDR3 length is 12 residues. V lost 6 bases, J lost 5 bases, and 6 bases stayed unmatched. This CDR3 reads CSVRQGGETQYF. DNA for the CDR3: TGCAGCGTCCGACAGGGTGGGGAGACCCAGTACTTC.

This clonotype was seen only a few times. The chain carries TRBV27 and TRBJ2-2, with D possibly TRBD1 on 5 matching bases. This CDR3 comprises 15 residues. V was shortened by 2 bases and J by 1 base, with 8 bases between the two germline ends. CDR1 is MNHEY and CDR2 is SMNVEV in the germline V gene (reference sequence). CDR3 nucleotide sequence: TGTGCCAGCAGTTTAAGCAGGGTGAACACCGGGGAGCTGTTTTTT. Residues: CASSLSRVNTGELFF.

This clonotype came up a few times. The chain couples TRBV4-2 to TRBJ2-3, with 9 bases lining up with TRBD2. Germline trimming cut 4 bases from V and 2 bases from J; bases unmatched to any gene: 7. Germline assignment: CDR1 LGHNA and CDR2 YNFKEQ. The CDR3 has 16 amino acids. This chain's CDR3 is CASSRSSGEATDTQYF. CDR3 nucleotides: TGTGCCAGCAGCCGTTCTAGCGGGGAAGCCACAGATACGCAGTATTTT.

This clonotype came up a few times. This chain uses TRBV9 with TRBJ2-3; 9 bases match TRBD2. The CDR3 runs to 17 residues. Trimming removed 0 bases from V and 3 bases from J; junction bases left unmatched: 8. Germline V gene data show CDR1 as SGDLS and CDR2 as YYNGEE. CDR3 in amino acids: CASSVGGGGRATDTQYF. The CDR3 DNA sequence: TGTGCCAGCAGCGTAGGAGGTGGCGGGAGGGCGACAGATACGCAGTATTTT. The complete variable domain, with remaining parts taken from reference TRBV9 and TRBJ2-3, reads DSGVTQTPKHLITATGQRVTLRCSPRSGDLSVYWYQQSLDQGLQFLIQYYNGEERAKGNILERFSAQQFPDLHSELNLSSLELGDSALYFCASSVGGGGRATDTQYFGPGTRLTVL.

This clonotype appeared a few times. The chain carries TRBV20-1 and TRBJ2-5, with TRBD2 identical over 12 bases. CDR3 length: 16 amino acids. Germline CDR1 and CDR2: DFQATT and SNEGSKA (reference sequence). The trim removed 1 base at V and 0 bases at J, leaving 3 bases unmatched. CDR3: CSARVLAGGYQETQYF. The CDR3 coding sequence is TGCAGTGCTAGAGTGCTAGCGGGAGGGTACCAAGAGACCCAGTACTTC.

This clonotype occurred many times. This chain joins TRBV9 and TRBJ2-1; D is unresolved. This CDR3 has 14 residues. The germline V and J ends were trimmed by 1 base and 2 bases, with 7 bases remaining between them. Germline V lookup: CDR1 SGDLS, CDR2 YYNGEE. The CDR3: CASSVYTTYNEQFF. The CDR3 DNA reads TGTGCCAGCAGCGTATACACCACCTACAATGAGCAGTTCTTC.

This clonotype was counted between two and nine times. This chain links TRBV2 with TRBJ2-1; 14 bases line up with TRBD2. The V gene end was trimmed by 5 bases and the J gene end by 10 bases; junction bases not matched to a gene: 7. The CDR3 length is 15 residues. Germline V gene sequence: CDR1 SNHLY, CDR2 FYNNEI. CDR3 in amino acids: CASSLWGLAGDEQFF. As DNA, the CDR3 is TGTGCCAGCAGTCTGTGGGGACTAGCGGGAGACGAGCAGTTCTTC.

The CDR3, as DNA: TGCGCCAGCAGCTCCGGACTAGCGGGATCCGTGGAGACCCAGTACTTC. Residues: CASSSGLAGSVETQYF. J is TRBJ2-5 and V is TRBV5-1; 12 nucleotides agree with TRBD2. The junction had 8 bases not matched to a gene; V was cut back by 3 bases and J by 5 bases. The CDR3 has 16 amino acids. Germline values: CDR1 SGHRS, CDR2 YFSETQ.

This chain links TRBV29-1 with TRBJ2-1; TRBD2 agrees at 13 bases. V lost 4 bases and J lost 7; bases outside the gene matches: 7. Germline CDR1 and CDR2: SQVTM and ANQGSEA. This CDR3 is built from 15 residues. DNA of the CDR3: TGCAGCGTTGCTGGACTAGCGGGAGTACGGAATGAGCAGTTCTTC. It yields the protein CSVAGLAGVRNEQFF.

This clonotype was observed a few times. The V gene is TRBV5-1, the J gene TRBJ1-1, with D tentatively TRBD1 (6 bases). The CDR3 runs 15 residues. Germline-derived CDR1 and CDR2 are SGHRS and YFSETQ. Trimming removed 0 bases at V and 2 bases at J, with 11 bases between. CDR3 region: CASSLEGGGNTEAFF. The CDR3 DNA is TGCGCCAGCAGCTTGGAAGGAGGGGGTAACACTGAAGCTTTCTTT.

This clonotype showed up just once. The chain links TRBV11-2 to TRBJ2-1, with D unresolved. Trimming stripped 5 bases from V and 6 bases from J, with 11 bases between. Germline CDR1 SGHAT, CDR2 FQNNGV. The CDR3 loop spans 13 amino acids. The chain's CDR3 is CASSLPEINEQFF. The CDR3 coding sequence is TGTGCCAGCAGCCTCCCAGAGATCAATGAGCAGTTCTTC.

Points on this clonotype: This may be a read error: a much more frequent sequence differs by one nucleotide. The rearrangement uses TRBV20-1 and TRBJ1-3; TRBD1 is a possible D gene (6 bases). The CDR3 consists of 13 residues. The germline V gene has CDR1 DFQATT and CDR2 SNEGSKA (reference sequence). The CDR3 here is CSVLRGSANTIYF. DNA for the CDR3: TGCAGTGTTCTCAGGGGTTCTGCAAACACCATATATTTT.

This clonotype was counted between two and nine times. This chain joins TRBV7-9 and TRBJ2-7, with a tentative D call TRBD2 (5 bases). The CDR3 is 13 amino acids. V lost 1 base, J lost 7 bases, and 11 bases lay in between. The germline CDR1 and CDR2 sequences are SEHNR and FQNEAQ (reference sequence). CDR3 amino acids: CASSLVEKREQYF. CDR3 coding DNA: TGTGCCAGCAGCTTAGTTGAGAAGCGGGAGCAGTACTTC.